These 17 T cell receptor beta chains were sequenced from one sample in a study of blood T cells in healthy people across ages. Then a second PCR, running about 7 to 11 cycles, was carried out with a sample-barcoded 5' primer and a J-beta primer mix. TCRdb reprocessed the 5' RACE reads via MiXCR and lists one record per CDR3 protein. The sample shows approximately 800,000 distinct CDR3 sequences, 58% of them seen only once. Sequenced input: blood. Receptor source: a man aged 30 to 45 in good health.

This clonotype occurred once. The V and J genes are TRBV29-1 and TRBJ1-1, with 8 bases that match TRBD1. V lost 6 bases to trimming and J lost 3 bases; unmatched junction nucleotides: 9. The V gene's germline CDR1 is SQVTM and CDR2 ANQGSEA. This CDR3 comprises 14 residues. The CDR3 sequence: CSVHTQGADTEAFF. CDR3 nucleotide sequence: TGCAGCGTACACACCCAGGGGGCGGACACTGAAGCTTTCTTT.

The J gene is TRBJ2-7, the V gene TRBV3-1, with 8 nucleotides matching TRBD2. Germline lookup yields CDR1 LGHDT and CDR2 YNNKEL (reference sequence). The V and J ends lost 0 bases and 2 bases, in that order; junction bases with no gene match: 6. The CDR3 sequence is 16 residues long. The CDR3 here is CASSQDLGTRAYEQYF. In nucleotides, the CDR3 is TGTGCCAGCAGCCAAGATCTTGGGACTAGGGCCTACGAGCAGTACTTC.

This rearrangement joins TRBV20-1 to TRBJ2-7, with D perhaps TRBD1 (5 bases). This CDR3 is built from 12 residues. V lost 6 bases and J lost 5, with 14 bases in between. Germline V CDR1 and CDR2: DFQATT, SNEGSKA (reference sequence). CDR3 region: CSARSDSDEQYF. In DNA, the CDR3 is TGCAGTGCGAGATCCGACAGCGACGAGCAGTACTTC.

The chain combines TRBV2 with TRBJ1-1; no clear D. There are 14 residues in the CDR3. In germline, CDR1 is SNHLY, CDR2 FYNNEI. The V gene lost 6 bases and the J gene lost 1 base, with 12 bases spanning the gap. DNA of the CDR3: TGTGCCAGCAGCCCGGGAGCGGCGAACACTGAAGCTTTCTTT. Translation gives CASSPGAANTEAFF.

The CDR3 DNA reads as TGCAGTGCTAGATCCGGGGTTCGGGCAGATACGCAGTATTTT. As protein: CSARSGVRADTQYF. The rearrangement links TRBV20-1 to TRBJ2-3, with D possibly TRBD2 on 5 matching bases. CDR3 size: 14 residues. V gave up 2 bases and J gave up 4 bases, with 13 bases separating them. Germline V gene data show CDR1 as DFQATT and CDR2 as SNEGSKA (reference sequence).

This clonotype was picked up a small number of times. The chain has TRBV7-9 and TRBJ1-1; D is ambiguous. CDR1 is SEHNR and CDR2 is FQNEAQ in the germline V gene (reference sequence). V was cut by 1 base and J by 5 bases, with 8 bases left in between. CDR3 length: 13 amino acids. The CDR3 sequence: CASSLEGWTEAFF. CDR3 DNA sequence: TGTGCCAGCAGCTTAGAGGGTTGGACTGAAGCTTTCTTT.

The chain has TRBV10-2 and TRBJ1-1; the D gene is possibly TRBD1 (5 bases). Germline V CDR1 and CDR2: WSHSY, SAAADI. V was clipped by 6 bases and J by 2 bases, with 16 bases between them. The CDR3 totals 15 residues. CDR3 in amino acids: CASRERDRLNTEAFF. In DNA, the CDR3 is TGCGCCAGCAGGGAGCGGGACCGGCTAAACACTGAAGCTTTCTTT.

In the case of this clonotype: The junction and the germline gene differ at one end; a read error may be behind it. The chain combines TRBV7-2 with TRBJ2-1, with TRBD1 as a possible D gene (7 bases). The CDR3 length is 16 residues. CDR1 is SGHTA, CDR2 FQGNSA, per germline. CDR3 bases: TGTGCCAGCAGTCCATCGACAGGGAGGAGCTACAATGAGCGGTTCTTC. It codes for CASSPSTGRSYNERFF.

A note on this clonotype: A read error may produce the germline difference seen at one junction end. The V call is TRBV5-1, the J call TRBJ2-5; possible D gene TRBD2, 6 bases. Germline CDR1 SGHRS, CDR2 YFSETQ. The CDR3 spans 14 residues. As DNA, the CDR3 is TGCGTCAGCAGCTTAAATCCGGGAGAAGAGACCCAGTACTTC. Its translation is CVSSLNPGEETQYF.

This sequence joins TRBV7-3 and TRBJ2-1; D may be TRBD1 (6 bases). The V gene's germline CDR1 is SGHTA and CDR2 FQGTGA. The V and J ends lost 5 bases and 2 bases respectively, with 16 bases between them. The CDR3 has 16 residues. The CDR3 loop reads CASSPMGARPYNEQFF. The CDR3 DNA is TGTGCCAGCAGCCCGATGGGGGCCAGACCCTACAATGAGCAGTTCTTC. Complete variable domain (other parts from reference TRBV7-3 and TRBJ2-1): GAGVSQTPSNKVTEKGKYVELRCDPISGHTALYWYRQSLGQGPEFLIYFQGTGAADDSGLPNDRFFAVRPEGSVSTLKIQRTERGDSAVYLCASSPMGARPYNEQFFGPGTRLTVL.

The chain has TRBV5-1 and TRBJ2-5; D may be TRBD2 (7 bases). The last part of the DNA fits TRBJ2-7 better; the J call may be wrong. CDR1 is SGHRS and CDR2 is YFSETQ in the germline V gene. CDR3 size: 15 residues. CDR3 coding DNA: TGCGCCAGCAGCTTATCGTCGGGGGGCCTCAACGAGCAGTACTTC. Its translation: CASSLSSGGLNEQYF.

This clonotype appeared a few times. The genes are TRBV5-8 and TRBJ1-2; D unclear. Germline CDR1 and CDR2: SGHTS and YDEGEE. Between the trimmed V and J ends, which lost 0 bases and 3 bases, there was a span of 12 bases. CDR3 length equals 15 residues. The CDR3 spells CASSLVVGRDYGYTF. For the CDR3, the DNA is TGTGCCAGCAGCTTGGTTGTTGGCCGGGACTATGGCTACACCTTC.

This clonotype was detected many times. The chain employs TRBV29-1 and TRBJ2-7, with D perhaps matching TRBD1 (5 bases). CDR1 and CDR2 from the germline V gene are SQVTM and ANQGSEA. The CDR3 loop spans 12 amino acids. Trimming removed 6 bases at V and 5 bases at J, with 14 bases between. CDR3 sequence reads: CSVIRGLDEQYF. The CDR3 DNA reads as TGCAGCGTCATTAGGGGTTTGGACGAGCAGTACTTC.

CDR3 nucleotide sequence: TGCAGTGCTAGAAGTTTGGCGTCTAGCGGTAGTGAAGAGCAGTACTTC. Residues: CSARSLASSGSEEQYF. This chain connects TRBV20-1 to TRBJ2-7, with TRBD2 matching over 7 bases. Germline assignment: CDR1 DFQATT and CDR2 SNEGSKA (reference sequence). The CDR3 consists of 16 residues. With V trimmed by 2 bases and J by 7 bases, 17 bases remained unmatched.

The V call is TRBV2, the J call TRBJ2-7; possible D gene TRBD2, 5 bases. CDR1 is SNHLY, CDR2 FYNNEI, per germline. With 4 bases removed from V and 0 bases from J, the gap between germline ends came to 10 bases. This CDR3 spans 14 amino acids. The CDR3 bases are TGTGCCAGCAGTGTTCCGGGGAGCTCCTACGAGCAGTACTTC. It encodes CASSVPGSSYEQYF.

J is TRBJ2-7 and V is TRBV20-1; 11 bases fit TRBD2. This CDR3 has 16 residues. The V gene's germline CDR1 is DFQATT and CDR2 SNEGSKA (reference sequence). Trimming took 4 bases from V and 2 from J; bases not matched to a gene: 10. The CDR3 DNA sequence: TGCAGTGCTACCGGAACGGGACTAGCGGTTCCCTACGAGCAGTACTTC. It translates to CSATGTGLAVPYEQYF.

This clonotype was picked up a small number of times. This chain connects TRBV10-3 to TRBJ2-7; the match to TRBD2 covers 9 bases. V dropped 0 bases and J dropped 6; count of bases not matched to a gene: 9. Per germline, CDR1 ENHRY and CDR2 SYGVKD. The CDR3 has 16 residues. In DNA form, the CDR3 reads TGTGCCATCAGTGAGTCTATTGGGACTAGCTCCAGCGAGCAGTACTTC. Translation: CAISESIGTSSSEQYF.